Each of the 21 T cell receptor beta chains below was sequenced from the same sample in a study of CD8+ T cells in alopecia areata (dated by TCRdb to the late 2010s). Libraries were built with the immunoSEQ multiplex PCR assay. For TCR sequencing, RNA was extracted from every sample and reverse transcribed into cDNA to serve as template. Held by TCRdb, this immuneACCESS table contains in-frame sequences only and omits some clones. Under half of the omission traces to an unresolved V gene where checked; the cause of the rest is unknown. In this sample the table shows some 190,000 clones, 55% to 70% of which occur a single time. The top ten clones comprise approximately 0.7% of the sample. This sample's time point label indicates: around 4 weeks on oral tofacitinib. The treatment or condition label corresponds to: oral pan-JAK inhibitor, 5-10 mg twice daily. The sequenced sample was CD4+ T cells sorted from blood, obtained at week 4, from a patient treated with tofacitinib. The receptors were gathered from a human donor with alopecia areata.

This clone was detected only a few times. The gene calls are TRBV5-1 and TRBJ2-1; either TRBD1 or TRBD2 may fit D (5 bases each). The CDR3 spans 13 residues. Trimming took 4 bases from V and 9 from J, leaving 14 bases between them. From germline, CDR1 is SGHRS and CDR2 YFSETQ. The CDR3 spells CASSADSGGEQFF. CDR3 sequence (DNA): TGCGCCAGCAGCGCAGACTCTGGGGGTGAGCAGTTCTTC. Full variable domain (missing parts from reference TRBV5-1 and TRBJ2-1): KAGVTQTPRYLIKTRGQQVTLSCSPISGHRSVSWYQQTPGQGLQFLFEYFSETQRNKGNFPGRFSGRQFSNSRSEMNVSTLELGDSALYLCASSADSGGEQFFGPGTRLTVL.

The CDR3 DNA reads TGTGCCTGGAGTTCGGGCAGGAACATAATCTACGAGCAGTACTTC. Protein sequence: CAWSSGRNIIYEQYF. The rearrangement joins TRBV30 to TRBJ2-7; D not resolved. Germline CDR1 is GTSNPN and CDR2 is SVGIG (reference sequence). Trimming cost V 2 bases and J 3 bases, with 17 bases left between them. The CDR3 contains 15 residues.

The CDR3 here is CASSAGTGFYETQYF. The CDR3, as DNA: TGTGCCAGCTCCGCCGGGACAGGGTTTTATGAGACCCAGTACTTC. V is TRBV18 and J is TRBJ2-5; 9 bases line up with TRBD1. Germline-derived CDR1 and CDR2 are KGHSH and LQKENI. The CDR3 is 15 residues long. The V segment lost 6 bases and the J segment 5 bases; nucleotides outside the gene matches: 10.

The chain carries TRBV2 and TRBJ2-7, with no clear D. This CDR3 has 13 residues. From germline, CDR1 is SNHLY and CDR2 FYNNEI. V gave up 6 bases and J gave up 0 bases, with 9 bases separating them. The CDR3 here is CASRSENSYEQYF. CDR3 nucleotides: TGTGCCAGCAGGTCTGAAAACTCCTACGAGCAGTACTTC.

This clone was seen only a few times. This rearrangement joins TRBV29-1 to TRBJ2-7; D gene unclear. This CDR3 contains 12 residues. Per the germline V gene, CDR1 is SQVTM and CDR2 is ANQGSEA. The V gene lost 3 bases and the J gene lost 5 bases, with 11 bases spanning the gap. The CDR3 sequence is CSVEDLSNEQYF. CDR3 in DNA: TGCAGCGTTGAGGACCTATCTAACGAGCAGTACTTC.

J is TRBJ1-4 and V is TRBV9; D not resolved. The germline gives CDR1 SGDLS, CDR2 YYNGEE. V dropped 0 bases and J dropped 5 bases, with 8 bases sitting between them. The CDR3 totals 14 residues. CDR3 residues: CASSVEAVNEKLFF. Here the CDR3 DNA reads TGTGCCAGCAGCGTAGAGGCGGTGAATGAAAAACTGTTTTTT. The variable domain in full, with the rest retrieved from reference TRBV9 and TRBJ1-4, is DSGVTQTPKHLITATGQRVTLRCSPRSGDLSVYWYQQSLDQGLQFLIQYYNGEERAKGNILERFSAQQFPDLHSELNLSSLELGDSALYFCASSVEAVNEKLFFGSGTQLSVL.

A few counts support this clone. The chain carries TRBV9 and TRBJ2-4; 11 bases align to TRBD2. The CDR3 length is 17 residues. In germline, CDR1 is SGDLS, CDR2 YYNGEE. V lost 0 bases and J lost 8; bases outside the gene matches: 10. The CDR3 bases are TGTGCCAGCAGCGTAGCCATGACTAGCGGGAATCTAGACATTCAGTACTTC. Its protein product is CASSVAMTSGNLDIQYF. Full variable domain (missing parts from reference TRBV9 and TRBJ2-4): DSGVTQTPKHLITATGQRVTLRCSPRSGDLSVYWYQQSLDQGLQFLIQYYNGEERAKGNILERFSAQQFPDLHSELNLSSLELGDSALYFCASSVAMTSGNLDIQYFGAGTRLSVL.

The chain carries TRBV9 and TRBJ1-3; D not certain. Trimming removed 0 bases from V and 0 bases from J, with 4 bases in between. This CDR3 comprises 14 residues. Germline V gene lookup returns CDR1 SGDLS and CDR2 YYNGEE. The CDR3 nucleotides are TGTGCCAGCAGCGTAGCCCCCTCTGGAAACACCATATATTTT. Protein product: CASSVAPSGNTIYF.

This clone has just one count. J is TRBJ2-7 and V is TRBV27; D gene uncertain. CDR3 length: 12 amino acids. With 3 bases removed from V and 6 bases from J, the gap between germline ends came to 9 bases. Germline CDR1 is MNHEY and CDR2 is SMNVEV (reference sequence). CDR3 coding DNA: TGTGCCAGCAGTTTCCCCAAGGGCGAGCAGTACTTC. This gives the protein CASSFPKGEQYF.

This sequence joins TRBV5-1 and TRBJ2-5; D is perhaps TRBD2 (5 bases). The CDR3 has 13 residues. The germline V and J ends were trimmed by 4 bases and 5 bases, with 12 bases remaining between them. Germline CDR1 is SGHRS and CDR2 is YFSETQ. The CDR3 nucleotides are TGCGCCAGCAGCCCAGGCCCGGGGGAGACCCAGTACTTC. Translated, it gives CASSPGPGETQYF.

Only one count was recorded for this clone. CDR3 nucleotides: TGCGCCAGCAGCCAAGGTTTAGCGGGGCACAATGAGCAGTTCTTC. It yields the protein CASSQGLAGHNEQFF. The chain links TRBV4-1 to TRBJ2-1, with 8 bases identical to TRBD2. Germline-derived CDR1 and CDR2 are MGHRA and YSYEKL. CDR3 length: 15 residues. V was clipped by 1 base and J by 5 bases; unmatched bases: 4.

This chain connects TRBV21-1 to TRBJ2-1; TRBD2 reflects the table's D call only, with no check against the DNA. TRBV21-1 is recorded as a pseudogene. The CDR3 runs 17 residues. Here the CDR3 reads CASVTSGLQFHYNEQFF. The CDR3, as DNA: TGTGCCAGCGTGACCTCGGGACTCCAATTTCACTACAATGAGCAGTTCTTC.

The rearrangement uses TRBV11-2 and TRBJ2-6; 9 positions match TRBD1. The CDR3 runs to 17 residues. The V gene end was trimmed by 5 bases and the J gene end by 1 base; junction bases not matched to a gene: 6. CDR1 SGHAT and CDR2 FQNNGV come from the germline V gene. CDR3 coding DNA: TGTGCCAGCAGCCCCCACGGGACAGGGTCTGGGGCCAACGTCCTGACTTTC. This gives the protein CASSPHGTGSGANVLTF.

This chain connects TRBV5-1 to TRBJ2-5; the D is unclear. Between the trimmed V and J ends, which lost 0 bases and 1 base, there was a span of 7 bases. This CDR3 is 14 amino acids long. CDR1 SGHRS and CDR2 YFSETQ come from the germline V gene. The CDR3 here is CASSLVVSQETQYF. CDR3 sequence (DNA): TGCGCCAGCAGCTTGGTGGTCAGCCAAGAGACCCAGTACTTC.

The chain recombines TRBV5-1 with TRBJ2-7, with 10 bases that match TRBD1. In germline, CDR1 is SGHRS, CDR2 YFSETQ. V was pared by 3 bases and J by 4 bases, with 10 bases of the junction left unmatched. The CDR3 is made up of 16 amino acids. CDR3 in amino acids: CASSSSVGQGKYEQYF. Written as DNA, the CDR3 is TGCGCCAGCAGCTCTTCTGTGGGACAGGGGAAATACGAGCAGTACTTC. Looking up the rest from reference TRBV5-1 and TRBJ2-7 gives the full variable domain: KAGVTQTPRYLIKTRGQQVTLSCSPISGHRSVSWYQQTPGQGLQFLFEYFSETQRNKGNFPGRFSGRQFSNSRSEMNVSTLELGDSALYLCASSSSVGQGKYEQYFGPGTRLTVT.

This clone has just a few counts. The rearrangement uses TRBV7-8 and TRBJ2-2; D is ambiguous. The germline V gene encodes CDR1 SGHVS and CDR2 FQNEAQ. This CDR3 is built from 11 residues. Trimming pared 8 bases from V and 2 bases from J, leaving 3 bases between. CDR3 sequence reads: CASGNTGELFF. The CDR3 nucleotides are TGTGCCAGCGGAAACACCGGGGAGCTGTTTTTT.

V and J are TRBV28 and TRBJ2-7, with D possibly matching TRBD2 (6 bases). The CDR3 consists of 11 residues. Germline V gene lookup returns CDR1 MDHEN and CDR2 SYDVKM. The CDR3 DNA is TGTGCTGGGGGGAGCTCCTACGAGCAGTACTTC. Residues: CAGGSSYEQYF. Variable domain in full (rest from reference TRBV28 and TRBJ2-7): DVKVTQSSRYLVKRTGEKVFLECVQDMDHENMFWYRQDPGLGLRLIYFSYDVKMKEKGDIPEGYSVSREKKERFSLILESASTNQTSMYLCAGGSSYEQYFGPGTRLTVT.

This rearrangement joins TRBV2 to TRBJ2-5; maybe TRBD2 (5 bases). The CDR3 is 13 residues long. The V gene lost 2 bases and the J gene lost 5 bases, with 9 bases spanning the gap. Germline V gene sequence: CDR1 SNHLY, CDR2 FYNNEI. This chain's CDR3 is CASSERGLETQYF. CDR3 DNA sequence: TGTGCCAGCAGTGAACGGGGATTGGAGACCCAGTACTTC.

The chain is built from TRBV7-2 and TRBJ2-7; 11 bases match TRBD2. V lost 11 bases to trimming and J lost 0 bases; unmatched junction nucleotides: 12. The CDR3 length is 16 residues. Germline CDR1 is SGHTA and CDR2 is FQGNSA. CDR3 loop: CAGGASGRWSSYEQYF. The CDR3 DNA is TGTGCCGGAGGGGCTAGCGGGAGGTGGAGCTCCTACGAGCAGTACTTC.

For this clone: It is likely a read error, because the conserved phenylalanine at the end of the CDR3 is missing. The chain employs TRBV29-1 and TRBJ1-2, with D possibly matching TRBD1 (5 bases). CDR3 length equals 14 residues. V was pared by 1 base and J by 6 bases, with 15 bases between. Germline loops: CDR1 SQVTM, CDR2 ANQGSEA. The CDR3 DNA is TGCAGCGTTGAAGGTCGGACATTGCGTGATGGCTACACCTCC. Residues: CSVEGRTLRDGYTS.

There are a few counts of this clone. The chain is built from TRBV11-2 and TRBJ1-1; possibly TRBD1 for D (6 bases). The V and J ends lost 4 bases and 1 base respectively, with 13 bases between them. The CDR3 has 15 residues. Germline-derived CDR1 and CDR2 are SGHAT and FQNNGV. CDR3 region: CASSSATGANTEAFF. CDR3 nucleotides: TGTGCCAGCAGCTCCGCGACAGGAGCGAACACTGAAGCTTTCTTT.